This entry lists 19 T cell receptor beta chains sequenced from one sample in a study of CD8+ T cells in alopecia areata. Reverse transcription of extracted RNA yielded cDNA, which provided the sequencing template. Repertoires were generated with immunoSEQ multiplex PCR, while TCRdb's copy carries only in-frame clones and drops some. The sample records 170,000 or so clones, around three fifths being singletons. The sequences come from CD4+ T cells sorted from blood, collected at week 0. These receptor sequences come from a human donor with alopecia areata.

This rearrangement joins TRBV29-1 to TRBJ1-2, with D possibly matching TRBD1 (5 bases). Germline V CDR1 and CDR2: SQVTM, ANQGSEA. V lost 6 bases and J 7 bases, leaving 18 bases between the germline ends. The CDR3 sequence is 13 residues long. CDR3 loop: CSVRKSRASGYTF. CDR3 in DNA: TGCAGCGTGCGAAAAAGCAGGGCTTCTGGCTACACCTTC.

The rearrangement uses TRBV25-1 and TRBJ2-3; D gene uncertain. Germline loops: CDR1 MGHDK, CDR2 SYGVNS. Trimming left V 6 bases short and J 6 bases short, with 7 bases between. There are 11 residues in the CDR3. The CDR3 DNA is TGTGCCAGCAGCCCCGCGGATACGCAGTATTTT. This codes for CASSPADTQYF. Filled out from reference TRBV25-1 and TRBJ2-3, the complete variable domain reads EADIYQTPRYLVIGTGKKITLECSQTMGHDKMYWYQQDPGMELHLIHYSYGVNSTEKGDLSSESTVSRIRTEHFPLTLESARPSHTSQYLCASSPADTQYFGPGTRLTVL.

The table lists this clone with a few counts. The chain links TRBV29-1 to TRBJ2-3, with D perhaps TRBD1 (7 bases). CDR3 size: 13 residues. The germline gives CDR1 SQVTM, CDR2 ANQGSEA. The V gene lost 4 bases and the J gene lost 4 bases, with 12 bases spanning the gap. Here the CDR3 DNA reads TGCAGCGTTGGGCGGGACAGAGCAGATACGCAGTATTTT. It encodes CSVGRDRADTQYF.

This clone was seen a single time. This chain uses TRBV7-8 with TRBJ2-7; D possibly corresponds to TRBD1 (5 bases). The ends were cut back, 1 base at V and 1 base at J, with 11 bases in the middle. The V gene's germline CDR1 is SGHVS and CDR2 FQNEAQ. The CDR3 totals 15 residues. CDR3 DNA: TGTGCCAGCAGCTTAGACCCCGACAGATCCTACGAGCAGTACTTC. Its protein is CASSLDPDRSYEQYF.

The chain carries TRBV7-3 and TRBJ2-7; D unresolved. V gave up 0 bases and J gave up 5 bases, with 8 bases separating them. The germline CDR1 and CDR2 sequences are SGHTA and FQGTGA. The CDR3 has 13 residues. The CDR3 loop reads CASSLTRMDEQYF. The DNA of the CDR3 is TGTGCCAGCAGCTTAACGAGGATGGACGAGCAGTACTTC. The variable domain in full, completed from reference TRBV7-3 and TRBJ2-7, reads GAGVSQTPSNKVTEKGKYVELRCDPISGHTALYWYRQSLGQGPEFLIYFQGTGAADDSGLPNDRFFAVRPEGSVSTLKIQRTERGDSAVYLCASSLTRMDEQYFGPGTRLTVT.

This chain links TRBV14 with TRBJ1-6; D is ambiguous. This CDR3 has 14 residues. CDR1 and CDR2 (germline): SGHDN, FVKESK. V shed 1 base and J shed 10 bases, with 11 bases lying between them. The CDR3 DNA reads TGTGCCAGCAGCCAAGGGGGAATAGGGTCACCCCTCCACTTT. Protein: CASSQGGIGSPLHF. Full variable domain (missing parts from reference TRBV14 and TRBJ1-6): EAGVTQFPSHSVIEKGQTVTLRCDPISGHDNLYWYRRVMGKEIKFLLHFVKESKQDESGMPNNRFLAERTGGTYSTLKVQPAELEDSGVYFCASSQGGIGSPLHFGNGTRLTVT.

The rearrangement uses TRBV30 and TRBJ2-6; D perhaps matches TRBD2 (6 bases). CDR1 and CDR2 (germline): GTSNPN, SVGIG (reference sequence). Trimming took off 3 bases at V and 4 bases at J, with 10 bases between the two ends. The CDR3 has 14 residues. CDR3 loop: CAWREGTGANVLTF. In nucleotides, the CDR3 is TGTGCCTGGAGGGAGGGGACCGGGGCCAACGTCCTGACTTTC. The full variable domain, its missing parts supplied by reference TRBV30 and TRBJ2-6, is SQTIHQWPATLVQPVGSPLSLECTVEGTSNPNLYWYRQAAGRGLQLLFYSVGIGQISSEVPQNLSASRPQDRQFILSSKKLLLSDSGFYLCAWREGTGANVLTFGAGSRLTVL.

CDR3 protein: CSVTGTANYGYTF. In nucleotides, the CDR3 is TGCAGCGTCACCGGGACAGCCAACTATGGCTACACCTTC. The chain carries TRBV29-1 and TRBJ1-2; 7 bases line up with TRBD1. The V gene's germline CDR1 is SQVTM and CDR2 ANQGSEA. With V trimmed by 6 bases and J by 2 bases, 6 bases remained unmatched. The CDR3 is 13 residues long.

The chain uses TRBV27 and TRBJ2-5, with 7 bases fitting TRBD2. The junction had 6 bases not matched to a gene; V was cut back by 4 bases and J by 1 base. CDR1 is MNHEY and CDR2 is SMNVEV in the germline V gene (reference sequence). The CDR3 is 15 residues long. In nucleotides, the CDR3 is TGTGCCAGCAGTTCCGGACTAGTAGGCCAAGAGACCCAGTACTTC. This encodes CASSSGLVGQETQYF.

The chain recombines TRBV29-1 with TRBJ2-5, with 7 bases fitting TRBD1. The CDR3 length is 12 residues. CDR1 and CDR2 (germline): SQVTM, ANQGSEA. V was pared by 7 bases and J by 5 bases, with 7 bases of the junction left unmatched. The CDR3 nucleotides are TGCAGCGCCCGGGTCAGGGGGGAGACCCAGTACTTC. This translates into CSARVRGETQYF.

CDR3: CAIRGTPTGGQYF. For the CDR3, the DNA is TGTGCCATCCGTGGGACTCCCACGGGGGGCCAGTACTTC. The chain employs TRBV10-3 and TRBJ2-5, with 7 nucleotides matching TRBD2. After removal of 8 bases from V and 10 bases from J, the junction contained 13 bases not matched to a gene. Germline loops: CDR1 ENHRY, CDR2 SYGVKD. The CDR3 covers 13 residues.

The chain joins TRBV7-8 to TRBJ1-6; no reliable D call. The CDR3 is made up of 15 amino acids. Trimming removed 3 bases at V and 0 bases at J, with 6 bases between. Germline lookup yields CDR1 SGHVS and CDR2 FQNEAQ. The CDR3 DNA reads as TGTGCCAGCAGCTTGGTTGACTCCTATAATTCACCCCTCCACTTT. This sequence encodes CASSLVDSYNSPLHF.

On this clone: The junction departs from the called germline gene at one end, perhaps through a read error. The V call is TRBV11-3, the J call TRBJ2-7; D is ambiguous. Germline V gives CDR1 SGHNT, CDR2 YENEEA. This CDR3 is 11 amino acids long. DNA for the CDR3: TGTACCAGCAGCGCCCTCCACGAGCAGTACTTC. Translation: CTSSALHEQYF.

This clone occurred a few times. The chain is built from TRBV30 and TRBJ2-1; D is unclear. The CDR3 covers 12 residues. V lost 2 bases and J lost 6, with 8 bases in between. The germline gives CDR1 GTSNPN, CDR2 SVGIG (reference sequence). Written as DNA, the CDR3 is TGTGCCTGGAGTAGAGTGGGCAATGAGCAGTTCTTC. This translates into CAWSRVGNEQFF.

The table lists this clone with a few counts. The chain links TRBV19 to TRBJ1-5, with TRBD1 identical over 11 bases. The CDR3 runs to 14 residues. In germline, CDR1 is LNHDA, CDR2 SQIVND (reference sequence). J was trimmed by 6 bases and V by 5 bases; bases with no gene match: 3. As DNA, the CDR3 is TGTGCCAGTAGTGGGACAGGGGGGACTCAGCCCCAGCATTTT. Its translation is CASSGTGGTQPQHF. The full variable domain, completed using reference TRBV19 and TRBJ1-5, is DGGITQSPKYLFRKEGQNVTLSCEQNLNHDAMYWYRQDPGQGLRLIYYSQIVNDFQKGDIAEGYSVSREKKESFPLTVTSAQKNPTAFYLCASSGTGGTQPQHFGDGTRLSIL.

V usage is TRBV9 and J usage is TRBJ1-6; D not certain. There are 14 residues in the CDR3. Germline loops: CDR1 SGDLS, CDR2 YYNGEE. V lost 0 bases to trimming and J lost 9 bases, with 10 bases between them. CDR3 region: CASSVEPQSSPLHF. DNA of the CDR3: TGTGCCAGCAGCGTAGAGCCACAGTCTTCACCCCTCCACTTT. Complete variable domain (other parts from reference TRBV9 and TRBJ1-6): DSGVTQTPKHLITATGQRVTLRCSPRSGDLSVYWYQQSLDQGLQFLIQYYNGEERAKGNILERFSAQQFPDLHSELNLSSLELGDSALYFCASSVEPQSSPLHFGNGTRLTVT.

The chain is built from TRBV15 and TRBJ1-2; D unclear. CDR1 and CDR2 from the germline V gene are LNHNV and YYDKDF (reference sequence). V was cut by 0 bases and J by 0 bases, with 11 bases left in between. There are 16 residues in the CDR3. CDR3 coding DNA: TGTGCCACCAGCAGAGATAGGCCACCCGCTAACTATGGCTACACCTTC. Protein product: CATSRDRPPANYGYTF.

This clone has a handful of counts. The chain carries TRBV29-1 and TRBJ2-3; TRBD2 matches 7 bases. This CDR3 has 13 amino acids. The ends lost 4 bases at V and 3 bases at J; junction bases unmatched: 4. Germline V gene sequence: CDR1 SQVTM, CDR2 ANQGSEA. CDR3 DNA sequence: TGCAGCGTTGGTGCCGGGGGGACAGATACGCAGTATTTT. Its translation is CSVGAGGTDTQYF.

V usage is TRBV30 and J usage is TRBJ2-6; D is perhaps TRBD1 (5 bases). Trimming shortened V by 0 bases and J by 4 bases, and 16 bases separated the two germline ends. Germline loops: CDR1 GTSNPN, CDR2 SVGIG (reference sequence). There are 17 residues in the CDR3. The CDR3 reads CAWSVLGRESGANVLTF. The DNA for the CDR3 is TGTGCCTGGAGTGTACTGGGCAGGGAATCAGGGGCCAACGTCCTGACTTTC.